The 18 T cell receptor beta chains below come from one sample, sequenced in a study of identical twins. Using its own MiXCR run on the 5' RACE reads, TCRdb lists one record per CDR3 protein. The repertoire consists of roughly 1.6 million distinct CDR3 sequences, with under 35% occurring once and the leading ten covering more than 0.25%. The sample consisted of cord blood. The receptor set was obtained from a newborn girl in good health.

The sample holds a few counts of this clonotype. This chain connects TRBV18 to TRBJ2-7, with unresolved D. Germline CDR1 reads KGHSH; CDR2 reads LQKENI. Trimming took off 6 bases at V and 6 bases at J, with 15 bases between the two ends. This CDR3 is 13 amino acids long. The CDR3 here is CASSPFGLGEQYF. The CDR3, as DNA: TGTGCCAGCTCCCCCTTTGGATTGGGCGAGCAGTACTTC.

The chain couples TRBV2 to TRBJ1-2; D perhaps matches TRBD1 (5 bases). The CDR3 has 14 amino acids. Germline V gene data show CDR1 as SNHLY and CDR2 as FYNNEI. The V gene lost 4 bases and the J gene lost 5 bases, with 14 bases spanning the gap. The CDR3: CASSAPGTPYGYTF. The DNA for the CDR3 is TGTGCCAGCAGTGCCCCCGGGACTCCATATGGCTACACCTTC.

This clonotype occurred a few times. The chain uses TRBV12-3 or TRBV12-4 and TRBJ1-3; 10 bases agree with TRBD1. The length of the CDR3 is 15 residues. V lost 5 bases and J lost 2; bases outside the gene matches: 3. As DNA, the CDR3 is TGTGCCAGCAGTCTCGGACAGGGGGCTGGAAACACCATATATTTT. As protein: CASSLGQGAGNTIYF.

This clonotype was picked up a small number of times. The V gene is TRBV20-1, the J gene TRBJ1-2; 8 bases line up with TRBD1. The germline V gene encodes CDR1 DFQATT and CDR2 SNEGSKA (reference sequence). This CDR3 region has 15 residues. With V trimmed by 3 bases and J by 7 bases, 13 bases remained unmatched. CDR3 coding DNA: TGCAGTGCTAGCACCCTAATGACAGGGGCAAGTGGCTACACCTTC. As protein: CSASTLMTGASGYTF.

The chain carries TRBV27 and TRBJ2-7, with TRBD2 matching 8 bases. This CDR3 has 16 residues. J gave up 0 bases and V 2 bases, and 6 bases lay outside the gene matches. The germline gives CDR1 MNHEY, CDR2 SMNVEV (reference sequence). Here the CDR3 reads CASSLRAGGSSYEQYF. CDR3 in DNA: TGTGCCAGCAGTTTACGCGCGGGGGGAAGCTCCTACGAGCAGTACTTC.

Concerning this clonotype: At one boundary the junction diverges from the germline segment, which might be a read error. The chain combines TRBV28 with TRBJ2-7; TRBD1 might be the D (5 bases). From germline, CDR1 is MDHEN and CDR2 SYDVKM. The CDR3 is made up of 16 amino acids. The DNA of the CDR3 is TGTACCAGCAGTTTAGGACACCTCTACCCCCTCTACGAGCGGTACTTC. It codes for CTSSLGHLYPLYERYF.

The V and J genes are TRBV27 and TRBJ1-6; a weak D match, TRBD1 (5 bases). This CDR3 contains 14 residues. Trimming shortened V by 4 bases and J by 9 bases, and 13 bases separated the two germline ends. The germline gives CDR1 MNHEY, CDR2 SMNVEV (reference sequence). Here the CDR3 reads CASSSTGAISPLHF. The CDR3 nucleotides are TGTGCCAGCAGTTCTACAGGTGCGATTTCACCCCTCCACTTT.

This clonotype was observed a handful of times. V and J are TRBV2 and TRBJ2-7; possible D gene TRBD2, 6 bases. Trimming took 6 bases from V and 2 from J, leaving 11 bases between them. From germline, CDR1 is SNHLY and CDR2 FYNNEI. CDR3 length equals 13 residues. The CDR3 loop reads CASRRDSPYEQYF. For the CDR3, the DNA is TGTGCCAGCAGGAGGGACTCTCCCTACGAGCAGTACTTC.

The V call is TRBV19, the J call TRBJ1-1; the D is unclear. Germline assignment: CDR1 LNHDA and CDR2 SQIVND (reference sequence). The CDR3 has 15 residues. Trimming stripped 0 bases from V and 4 bases from J, with 12 bases between. CDR3 DNA: TGTGCCAGTAGTATAGATGCGGGAACAGTCACTGAAGCTTTCTTT. Translated: CASSIDAGTVTEAFF.

This clonotype has more than one count but fewer than ten. One end of the junction fails to match germline, which may point to a read error. This chain joins TRBV7-9 and TRBJ2-7; perhaps TRBD1 as D (6 bases). Germline assignment: CDR1 SEHNR and CDR2 FQNEAQ (reference sequence). The CDR3 is made up of 16 amino acids. CDR3 coding DNA: TGTGCCAGCAGTAGACTACAGGGTTCGAGCTCCTACAAGCAGTACTTC. Translating it yields CASSRLQGSSSYKQYF.

This clonotype was recorded at least ten times. The rearrangement links TRBV25-1 to TRBJ2-7, with 7 bases matching TRBD1. Germline assignment: CDR1 MGHDK and CDR2 SYGVNS. The junction had 6 bases not matched to a gene; V was cut back by 0 bases and J by 1 base. The CDR3 is 16 amino acids. The CDR3 protein is CASSEYPPRGSYEQYF. The CDR3 DNA sequence: TGTGCCAGCAGTGAATATCCCCCCAGGGGGTCCTACGAGCAGTACTTC.

The gene calls are TRBV27 and TRBJ2-7; 8 bases map to TRBD2. The ends lost 0 bases at V and 2 bases at J; junction bases unmatched: 6. The germline gives CDR1 MNHEY, CDR2 SMNVEV (reference sequence). The CDR3 has 16 residues. The CDR3 coding sequence is TGTGCCAGCAGTTTATCCAAGCTAGCGGGCACCTACGAGCAGTACTTC. This codes for CASSLSKLAGTYEQYF.

Concerning this clonotype: Being one base from a much bigger clone, this may be a read error. The genes are TRBV5-1 and TRBJ2-5; D unclear. Looked up from germline, CDR1 is SGHRS and CDR2 is YFSETQ. Trimming stripped 3 bases from V and 5 bases from J, with 11 bases between. The length of the CDR3 is 13 residues. The DNA of the CDR3 is TGCGCCAGCAGCTCCGGCAGGATGGAGACCCAGTACTTC. Protein product: CASSSGRMETQYF.

With regard to this clonotype: This may be a read error: a much more frequent sequence differs by one nucleotide. The CDR3 DNA is TGCAGCGCCCTAGCGGGGTCAGAGGCCCAGTACTTC. Translation: CSALAGSEAQYF. The chain combines TRBV29-1 with TRBJ2-5; 9 bases align to TRBD2. Germline values: CDR1 SQVTM, CDR2 ANQGSEA. The CDR3 covers 12 residues.

The J gene is TRBJ1-6, the V gene TRBV3-1; D is undetermined. V was trimmed by 4 bases and J by 5 bases, leaving 12 bases between them. CDR1 and CDR2 from the germline V gene are LGHDT and YNNKEL (reference sequence). The CDR3 is 15 amino acids. The CDR3 DNA reads as TGTGCCAGCAGCCTTAGTCCGGAGGATAATTCACCCCTCCACTTT. It yields the protein CASSLSPEDNSPLHF.

This clonotype was detected only a few times. The chain couples TRBV18 to TRBJ2-5; D may correspond to TRBD1 or TRBD2 (6 bases each). The ends were cut back, 6 bases at V and 2 bases at J, with 16 bases in the middle. The CDR3 runs 15 residues. Per germline, CDR1 KGHSH and CDR2 LQKENI. Here the CDR3 DNA reads TGTGCCAGCTCCCTAGTTGGGGGGACACAAGAGACCCAGTACTTC. It translates to CASSLVGGTQETQYF.

The chain carries TRBV2 and TRBJ1-1; weak D call: TRBD1 (5 bases). V shed 4 bases and J shed 8 bases, with 14 bases lying between them. This CDR3 is 13 amino acids long. The V gene's germline CDR1 is SNHLY and CDR2 FYNNEI. The CDR3 protein is CASSGIIRVEAFF. The CDR3, as DNA: TGTGCCAGCAGTGGGATTATCAGGGTCGAAGCTTTCTTT.

At least ten counts were recorded for this clonotype. The chain joins TRBV9 to TRBJ2-3, with D possibly being TRBD1 (6 bases). This CDR3 is 15 amino acids long. Germline assignment: CDR1 SGDLS and CDR2 YYNGEE. Trimming pared 4 bases from V and 0 bases from J, leaving 12 bases between. CDR3 residues: CASSPRGTSTDTQYF. DNA of the CDR3: TGTGCCAGCAGCCCGAGGGGGACCAGCACAGATACGCAGTATTTT.